These 24 T cell receptor beta chains came from one sample sequenced in a study of blood T cell repertoires in COVID-19. Repertoires were generated with immunoSEQ multiplex PCR, while TCRdb's copy carries only in-frame clones and drops some. The sample lists about 96,000 clones; over 85% were seen once. Sequenced material: peripheral blood. The source is a human donor with COVID-19, enrolled during active disease. The donor label of this sample is uncertain.

The chain combines TRBV9 with TRBJ1-1; D gene unclear. The ends were cut back, 0 bases at V and 2 bases at J, with 8 bases in the middle. This CDR3 is 14 amino acids long. Germline V gene data show CDR1 as SGDLS and CDR2 as YYNGEE. CDR3 sequence (DNA): TGTGCCAGCAGCGTAGGGCGGTCTAACACTGAAGCTTTCTTT. It specifies CASSVGRSNTEAFF.

This clone was detected only once. This chain joins TRBV6-5 and TRBJ1-5; 9 bases are shared with TRBD1. CDR3 length equals 15 residues. V lost 6 bases, J lost 4 bases, and 7 bases stayed unmatched. Germline CDR1 and CDR2: MNHEY and SVGAGI. Written as DNA, the CDR3 is TGTGCCAGCAGAACGGGACAGGGTGGAAATCAGCCCCAGCATTTT. The encoded protein is CASRTGQGGNQPQHF.

The chain uses TRBV5-1 and TRBJ2-5, with 12 bases matching TRBD2. This CDR3 comprises 16 residues. Germline V gene data show CDR1 as SGHRS and CDR2 as YFSETQ. V dropped 0 bases and J dropped 2; count of bases not matched to a gene: 2. The CDR3 coding sequence is TGCGCCAGCAGCTTGGCCCTAGCGGGGGGGCAAGAGACCCAGTACTTC. It is translated as CASSLALAGGQETQYF.

This clone was recorded only once. The chain has TRBV12-3 or TRBV12-4 and TRBJ1-1, with D perhaps matching TRBD1 (5 bases). CDR3 length: 13 amino acids. The V and J ends lost 6 bases and 2 bases respectively, with 10 bases between them. The CDR3 reads CASSRDFNTEAFF. The CDR3 DNA sequence: TGTGCCAGCAGCCGGGACTTTAACACTGAAGCTTTCTTT.

The genes are TRBV13 and TRBJ2-7; 9 positions agree with TRBD1. Germline V gene lookup returns CDR1 PRHDT and CDR2 FYEKMQ (reference sequence). With V trimmed by 5 bases and J by 3 bases, 8 bases remained unmatched. The CDR3 extends over 15 amino acids. CDR3 sequence reads: CASSLGDRVDYEQYF. In DNA form, the CDR3 reads TGTGCCAGCAGCCTCGGGGACAGGGTGGACTACGAGCAGTACTTC.

V gene TRBV10-1 combines with J gene TRBJ2-5; D not resolved. There are 13 residues in the CDR3. Trimming left V 3 bases short and J 7 bases short, with 12 bases between. CDR1 and CDR2 (germline): WNHNN, SYGVQD (reference sequence). CDR3 bases: TGCGCCAGCAGTGAACTGATCGGTCGGACCCAGTACTTC. Amino acids: CASSELIGRTQYF.

V gene TRBV9 combines with J gene TRBJ1-5; no definite D call. Trimming removed 0 bases from V and 7 bases from J, with 8 bases in between. The germline V gene has CDR1 SGDLS and CDR2 YYNGEE. This CDR3 contains 13 residues. CDR3 residues: CASSVGTSQPQHF. The DNA for the CDR3 is TGTGCCAGCAGCGTAGGTACATCCCAGCCCCAGCATTTT.

V is TRBV6-4 and J is TRBJ1-6; D is ambiguous. The CDR3 is 14 amino acids. Looked up from germline, CDR1 is MRHNA and CDR2 is SNTAGT. The V gene lost 0 bases and the J gene lost 8 bases, with 8 bases spanning the gap. CDR3 region: CASSDSGVDSPLHF. In DNA, the CDR3 is TGTGCCAGCAGTGACTCCGGGGTAGATTCACCCCTCCACTTT.

The chain is built from TRBV9 and TRBJ1-2; the D gene is possibly TRBD1 (5 bases). V was shortened by 4 bases and J by 4 bases, with 17 bases between the two germline ends. CDR1 SGDLS and CDR2 YYNGEE come from the germline V gene. The CDR3 length is 15 residues. CDR3 DNA: TGTGCCAGCAGCCCCGACCCTGACAGCATCTATGGCTACACCTTC. Protein product: CASSPDPDSIYGYTF.

The rearrangement uses TRBV5-4 and TRBJ2-1; TRBD1 aligns across 8 bases. Germline V lookup: CDR1 SGHNT, CDR2 YYREEE (reference sequence). CDR3 size: 15 residues. Germline trimming cut 2 bases from V and 5 bases from J; bases unmatched to any gene: 6. DNA of the CDR3: TGTGCCAGCAGCTTCGGGACAGGTAACAACAATGAGCAGTTCTTC. This sequence encodes CASSFGTGNNNEQFF.

CDR3 sequence reads: CASSSEGGRDNSPLHF. CDR3 coding DNA: TGTGCCAGCAGCTCCGAAGGAGGAAGGGATAATTCACCCCTCCACTTT. This chain links TRBV21-1 with TRBJ1-6. TRBV21-1 has pseudogene status. This CDR3 has 16 amino acids.

The chain is built from TRBV6-5 and TRBJ2-7, with D perhaps TRBD2 (5 bases). The germline CDR1 and CDR2 sequences are MNHEY and SVGAGI. V was cut by 10 bases and J by 0 bases, with 16 bases left in between. The CDR3 loop spans 14 amino acids. The CDR3 here is CATHPSGSSYEQYF. CDR3 nucleotide sequence: TGTGCCACCCACCCTTCGGGATCCTCCTACGAGCAGTACTTC.

This sequence joins TRBV11-2 and TRBJ2-3; 7 bases line up with TRBD1. V lost 7 bases to trimming and J lost 3 bases; unmatched junction nucleotides: 10. There are 15 residues in the CDR3. In germline, CDR1 is SGHAT, CDR2 FQNNGV. The CDR3 region has the DNA TGTGCCAGCACCCGGAGACAGGGCATGACAGATACGCAGTATTTT. The encoded protein is CASTRRQGMTDTQYF.

Points on this clone: This CDR3 is also generated by other DNA sequences in the sample. This CDR3 is CASSSGETQYF. As DNA, the CDR3 is TGTGCCAGCAGCTCGGGAGAGACCCAGTACTTC. The chain carries TRBV11-2 and TRBJ2-5, with D uncertain. V was trimmed by 4 bases and J by 4 bases, leaving 4 bases between them. The CDR3 is made up of 11 amino acids. Germline loops: CDR1 SGHAT, CDR2 FQNNGV.

This sequence joins TRBV11-2 and TRBJ2-5; TRBD1 aligns across 9 bases. CDR3 size: 14 residues. The ends lost 3 bases at V and 4 bases at J; junction bases unmatched: 3. CDR1 is SGHAT, CDR2 FQNNGV, per germline. This CDR3 reads CASSLDRGTETQYF. The CDR3 DNA is TGTGCCAGCAGCTTGGACAGGGGCACAGAGACCCAGTACTTC.

This clone was seen a single time. The V and J genes are TRBV9 and TRBJ2-7; D not certain. CDR1 is SGDLS, CDR2 YYNGEE, per germline. The CDR3 consists of 14 residues. Trimming pared 4 bases from V and 3 bases from J, leaving 14 bases between. The CDR3 nucleotides are TGTGCCAGCAGCCCCCGTGAAGCCGACTACGAGCAGTACTTC. Translation gives CASSPREADYEQYF.

The chain is built from TRBV23-1 and TRBJ2-7; the D gene is possibly TRBD1 (5 bases). TRBV23-1 is identified as an open reading frame with a role that is uncertain. Trimming left V 0 bases short and J 4 bases short, with 16 bases between. The CDR3 length is 16 residues. The CDR3 sequence: CASSQSYRQNIYEQYF. For the CDR3, the DNA is TGCGCCAGCAGTCAATCGTATCGACAGAACATTTACGAGCAGTACTTC.

J is TRBJ2-1 and V is TRBV4-1; 7 bases agree with TRBD2. J lost 4 bases, V lost 1 base, and 7 bases had no gene match. Germline CDR1 MGHRA, CDR2 YSYEKL. The CDR3 spans 16 residues. The CDR3 DNA reads as TGCGCCAGCAGCCAAGGCACCGGGACTATGTACAATGAGCAGTTCTTC. Translated: CASSQGTGTMYNEQFF.

The rearrangement uses TRBV5-4 and TRBJ1-4; the D gene is possibly TRBD1 (5 bases). V lost 4 bases and J lost 8, with 15 bases in between. The germline gives CDR1 SGHNT, CDR2 YYREEE (reference sequence). CDR3 size: 14 residues. The CDR3 protein is CASSTAGEAEKLFF. The DNA of the CDR3 is TGTGCCAGCAGCACGGCGGGGGAAGCGGAAAAACTGTTTTTT.

The V call is TRBV3-1 (or the pseudogene TRBV3-2), the J call TRBJ2-7, with D perhaps TRBD1 (6 bases). Germline V lookup: CDR1 LGHDT, CDR2 YNNKEL (reference sequence). The CDR3 is 14 amino acids. The V end lost 0 bases, the J end lost 6 bases, and 12 bases lay between the germline ends. CDR3 nucleotide sequence: TGTGCCAGCAGCCAAGATCGGCAGGGGAGCGAGCAGTACTTC. As protein: CASSQDRQGSEQYF.

This clone was seen only once. The V and J genes are TRBV6-5 and TRBJ2-7, with 9 positions matching TRBD1. V shed 6 bases and J 0 bases; nucleotides not matched to a gene: 6. The CDR3 runs to 15 residues. The germline gives CDR1 MNHEY, CDR2 SVGAGI. The CDR3 protein is CASSRQGGISYEQYF. CDR3 DNA sequence: TGTGCCAGCAGCCGACAGGGGGGGATCTCCTACGAGCAGTACTTC.

The chain joins TRBV15 to TRBJ1-5; a weak D match, TRBD1 (5 bases). The CDR3 is 14 amino acids. Germline loops: CDR1 LNHNV, CDR2 YYDKDF (reference sequence). The V and J ends lost 1 base and 7 bases respectively, with 11 bases between them. The CDR3 nucleotides read TGTGCCACCAGCAGAGTAGGGTCAGGGCAGCCCCAGCATTTT. Amino acids: CATSRVGSGQPQHF.

The genes are TRBV5-1 and TRBJ1-2, with D possibly TRBD1 on 5 matching bases. The CDR3 is 16 residues long. Trimming took 6 bases from V and 1 from J, leaving 19 bases between them. Germline V gene lookup returns CDR1 SGHRS and CDR2 YFSETQ. CDR3: CASTPQSQGDNYGYTF. CDR3 nucleotide sequence: TGCGCCAGCACCCCTCAATCCCAGGGTGATAACTATGGCTACACCTTC.

V gene TRBV13 combines with J gene TRBJ2-7; a possible D gene is TRBD2 (5 bases). Germline assignment: CDR1 PRHDT and CDR2 FYEKMQ (reference sequence). Trimming cost V 7 bases and J 0 bases, with 13 bases left between them. The CDR3 extends over 14 amino acids. CDR3 nucleotide sequence: TGTGCCAGCATTCGACGGGGAAGCTCCTACGAGCAGTACTTC. Protein product: CASIRRGSSYEQYF. Looking up the rest from reference TRBV13 and TRBJ2-7 gives the full variable domain: AAGVIQSPRHLIKEKRETATLKCYPIPRHDTVYWYQQGPGQDPQFLISFYEKMQSDKGSIPDRFSAQQFSDYHSELNMSSLELGDSALYFCASIRRGSSYEQYFGPGTRLTVT.